The table lists the clone carrying this TCR beta chain with a few counts. This entry is derived from a study of blood T cell repertoires in COVID-19. Study details: T cells, B-cell-depleted T cells, or PBMCs supplied cDNA or gDNA.

Looked up from germline, CDR1 is SGHNT and CDR2 is YYREEE (reference sequence). Trimming stripped 4 bases from V and 3 bases from J, with 19 bases between. The CDR3 sequence is 16 residues long. The protocol was immunoSEQ multiplex PCR, while the TCRdb copy is restricted to in-frame clones and leaves out a portion. This sample has 300,000 to 500,000 clones; 88% occur once, and the top ten carry 0.97%. V is TRBV5-4 and J is TRBJ1-1; D is possibly TRBD1 (6 bases). Material: PBMCs or T cells enriched from blood (not recorded which). The source is a woman aged 25 to 45 with acute COVID-19. CDR3 bases: TGTGCCAGCAGCCCCACCCCGGACAGATATCACACTGAAGCTTTCTTT. Encoded protein: CASSPTPDRYHTEAFF.